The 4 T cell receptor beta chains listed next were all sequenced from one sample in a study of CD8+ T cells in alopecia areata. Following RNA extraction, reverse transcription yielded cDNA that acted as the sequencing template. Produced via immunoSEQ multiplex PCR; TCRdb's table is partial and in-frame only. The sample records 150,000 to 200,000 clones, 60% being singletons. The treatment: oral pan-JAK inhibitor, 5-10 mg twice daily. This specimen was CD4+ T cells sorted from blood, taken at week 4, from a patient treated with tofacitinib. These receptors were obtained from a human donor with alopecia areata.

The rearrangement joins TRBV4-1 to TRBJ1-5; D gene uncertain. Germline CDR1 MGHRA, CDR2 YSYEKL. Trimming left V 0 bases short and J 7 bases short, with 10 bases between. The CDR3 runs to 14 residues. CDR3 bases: TGCGCCAGCAGCCAAGATGAACAGCGCCAGCCCCAGCATTTT. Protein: CASSQDEQRQPQHF.

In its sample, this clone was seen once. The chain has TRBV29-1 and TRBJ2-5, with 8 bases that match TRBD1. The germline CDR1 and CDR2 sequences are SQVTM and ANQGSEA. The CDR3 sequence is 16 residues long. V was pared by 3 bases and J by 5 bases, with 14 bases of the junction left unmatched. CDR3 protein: CSVDRQGARGGETQYF. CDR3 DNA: TGCAGCGTTGACAGGCAGGGGGCCCGTGGGGGTGAGACCCAGTACTTC.

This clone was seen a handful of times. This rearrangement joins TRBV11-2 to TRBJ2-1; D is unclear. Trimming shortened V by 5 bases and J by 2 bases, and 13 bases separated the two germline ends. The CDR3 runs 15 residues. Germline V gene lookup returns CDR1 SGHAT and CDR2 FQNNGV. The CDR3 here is CASSTPRNAYNEQFF. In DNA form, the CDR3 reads TGTGCCAGCAGCACCCCCCGCAACGCCTACAATGAGCAGTTCTTC.

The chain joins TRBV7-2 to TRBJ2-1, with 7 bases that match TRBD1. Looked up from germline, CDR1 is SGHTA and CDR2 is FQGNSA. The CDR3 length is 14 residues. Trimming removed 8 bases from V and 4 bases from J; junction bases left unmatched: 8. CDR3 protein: CASSAQGLYNEQFF. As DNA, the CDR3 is TGTGCCAGCTCGGCACAGGGGCTATACAATGAGCAGTTCTTC.